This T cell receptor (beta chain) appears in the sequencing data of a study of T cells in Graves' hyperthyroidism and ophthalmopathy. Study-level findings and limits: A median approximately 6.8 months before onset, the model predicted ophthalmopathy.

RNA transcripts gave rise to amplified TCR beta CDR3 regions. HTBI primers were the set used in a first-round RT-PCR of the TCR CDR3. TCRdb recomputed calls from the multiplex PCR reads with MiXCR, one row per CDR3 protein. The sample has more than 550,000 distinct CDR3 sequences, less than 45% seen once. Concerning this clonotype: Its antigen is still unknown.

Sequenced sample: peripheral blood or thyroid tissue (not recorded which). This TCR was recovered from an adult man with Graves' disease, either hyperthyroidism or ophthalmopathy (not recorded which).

DNA for the CDR3: TGTGCCAGCACGGACGGACCACCCACCTACGAGCAGTACTTC. This gives the protein CASTDGPPTYEQYF. The genes are TRBV7-2 and TRBJ2-7, with D unclear. V lost 7 bases and J 2 bases, leaving 15 bases between the germline ends. Germline V gives CDR1 SGHTA, CDR2 FQGNSA. The CDR3 runs to 14 residues.